These 32 T cell receptor beta chains originate from one sample sequenced in a study of control samples from healthy donors and cancer patients. TCRdb's table, derived via immunoSEQ multiplex PCR, lists solely in-frame clones and lacks some. The sample includes roughly 140,000 clones, roughly nine tenths of them seen just once. The specimen was blood. The receptor source for this set is a man aged 25 to 40 in good health.

Concerning this clone itself: Just one base apart from a much larger clone, this may be a read error. The rearrangement uses TRBV12-3 or TRBV12-4 and TRBJ2-7, with D unclear. This CDR3 spans 11 amino acids. Between the trimmed V and J ends, which lost 5 bases and 2 bases, there was a span of 4 bases. As DNA, the CDR3 is TGTGCCAGCAGTGAGACCTACGAGCAGTACTTC. It specifies CASSETYEQYF.

Concerning this clone: The sample has other DNA sequences that encode this CDR3 too. The rearrangement joins TRBV4-3 to TRBJ2-3; D uncertain. The CDR3 runs to 14 residues. Germline CDR1 is LGHNA and CDR2 is YSLEER. V shed 0 bases and J shed 5 bases, with 9 bases lying between them. This CDR3 is CASSQDRSGDTQYF. The CDR3 DNA reads TGCGCCAGCAGCCAAGATCGGTCGGGAGATACGCAGTATTTT.

Turning to this clone: Other DNA sequences within the sample encode an identical CDR3. V is TRBV19 and J is TRBJ2-2, with 10 bases lining up with TRBD1. This CDR3 has 15 amino acids. CDR1 is LNHDA and CDR2 is SQIVND in the germline V gene (reference sequence). V lost 4 bases and J lost 1; bases outside the gene matches: 0. CDR3 amino acids: CASSRTGGNTGELFF. The CDR3 DNA reads TGTGCCAGTAGTAGGACAGGGGGGAACACCGGGGAGCTGTTTTTT. Supplemented by reference TRBV19 and TRBJ2-2, the full variable domain reads DGGITQSPKYLFRKEGQNVTLSCEQNLNHDAMYWYRQDPGQGLRLIYYSQIVNDFQKGDIAEGYSVSREKKESFPLTVTSAQKNPTAFYLCASSRTGGNTGELFFGEGSRLTVL.

The V call is TRBV11-3, the J call TRBJ2-2; 14 nucleotides match TRBD2. The ends lost 5 bases at V and 4 bases at J; junction bases unmatched: 6. The CDR3 consists of 17 residues. Looked up from germline, CDR1 is SGHNT and CDR2 is YENEEA. CDR3 nucleotides: TGTGCCAGCAGCCTGACTAGCGGGAGGGGGTTCACCGGGGAGCTGTTTTTT. Amino acid sequence: CASSLTSGRGFTGELFF.

The chain carries TRBV19 and TRBJ1-5, with D possibly being TRBD1 (5 bases). The CDR3 sequence is 15 residues long. Germline loops: CDR1 LNHDA, CDR2 SQIVND (reference sequence). The ends were cut back, 2 bases at V and 2 bases at J, with 10 bases in the middle. CDR3 region: CASSIRGNRNQPQHF. For the CDR3, the DNA is TGTGCCAGTAGTATACGGGGGAATCGCAATCAGCCCCAGCATTTT.

The rearrangement uses TRBV7-9 and TRBJ2-3, with 7 bases matching TRBD1. The CDR3 runs 14 residues. Trimming took 4 bases from V and 5 from J; bases not matched to a gene: 6. CDR1 is SEHNR, CDR2 FQNEAQ, per germline (reference sequence). CDR3 coding DNA: TGTGCCAGCAGCTCCACTTACAGGGGAGATACGCAGTATTTT. This gives the protein CASSSTYRGDTQYF.

This chain links TRBV6-2 or TRBV6-3 with TRBJ1-5; unclear D gene. The V gene lost 0 bases and the J gene lost 0 bases, with 9 bases spanning the gap. The germline V gene has CDR1 MNHEY and CDR2 SVGEGT. The length of the CDR3 is 16 residues. This CDR3 reads CASSYSIGYSNQPQHF. The CDR3 DNA reads TGTGCCAGCAGTTACTCGATTGGGTATAGCAATCAGCCCCAGCATTTT.

The chain carries TRBV6-5 and TRBJ2-7, with D possibly TRBD2 on 5 matching bases. V gave up 8 bases and J gave up 3 bases, with 20 bases separating them. The CDR3 runs to 15 residues. The germline V gene encodes CDR1 MNHEY and CDR2 SVGAGI. CDR3 loop: CASPPDGLGNYEQYF. The CDR3 coding sequence is TGTGCCAGCCCCCCCGACGGCCTCGGGAACTACGAGCAGTACTTC.

The rearrangement links TRBV12-5 to TRBJ1-3; possible D gene TRBD1, 6 bases. The CDR3 consists of 14 residues. Trimming shortened V by 0 bases and J by 4 bases, and 7 bases separated the two germline ends. The germline V gene encodes CDR1 LGHNT and CDR2 FRNRAP. Written as DNA, the CDR3 is TGTGCTAGTGGTTTGGTGGACAGAGGAAACACCATATATTTT. Its translation: CASGLVDRGNTIYF.

The rearrangement links TRBV19 to TRBJ1-2; 8 bases align to TRBD1. Per the germline V gene, CDR1 is LNHDA and CDR2 is SQIVND (reference sequence). After removal of 1 base from V and 3 bases from J, the junction contained 13 bases not matched to a gene. This CDR3 region has 18 residues. The CDR3 DNA is TGTGCCAGTAGTATAGGCTACGGGCCACAGGGGGAAGACTATGGCTACACCTTC. This gives the protein CASSIGYGPQGEDYGYTF.

The rearrangement joins TRBV7-2 to TRBJ1-6; 9 nucleotides match TRBD1. This CDR3 comprises 17 residues. Per the germline V gene, CDR1 is SGHTA and CDR2 is FQGNSA. J was trimmed by 7 bases and V by 5 bases; bases with no gene match: 12. The CDR3 loop is CASSLGQGLRANSPLHF. The CDR3 DNA is TGTGCCAGCAGCCTGGGACAGGGACTCCGGGCCAATTCACCCCTCCACTTT.

The V call is TRBV14, the J call TRBJ2-7; D not certain. Trimming removed 0 bases from V and 2 bases from J, with 8 bases in between. The CDR3 loop spans 14 amino acids. From germline, CDR1 is SGHDN and CDR2 FVKESK. The CDR3 sequence: CASSQDVGPYEQYF. CDR3 nucleotides: TGTGCCAGCAGCCAAGATGTCGGTCCCTACGAGCAGTACTTC.

V and J are TRBV7-2 and TRBJ2-7, with 11 bases aligning to TRBD2. The CDR3 covers 14 residues. CDR1 SGHTA and CDR2 FQGNSA come from the germline V gene. Trimming cost V 5 bases and J 3 bases; bases outside gene matches: 3. The CDR3 spells CASSVLAGDYEQYF. The CDR3 DNA reads TGTGCCAGCAGCGTACTAGCGGGAGACTACGAGCAGTACTTC.

The chain recombines TRBV11-2 with TRBJ1-2; D may be TRBD1 (6 bases). CDR3 length equals 14 residues. CDR1 is SGHAT and CDR2 is FQNNGV in the germline V gene. Trimming removed 2 bases from V and 5 bases from J, with 12 bases in between. Written as DNA, the CDR3 is TGTGCCAGCAGCTTACTTAAAGGGGGGTATGGCTACACCTTC. Its translation is CASSLLKGGYGYTF.

The CDR3 sequence: CASSLGQGPYGYTF. In DNA, the CDR3 is TGTGCCAGTAGTTTGGGACAGGGCCCCTATGGCTACACCTTC. The gene calls are TRBV19 and TRBJ1-2; TRBD1 aligns across 9 bases. Germline loops: CDR1 LNHDA, CDR2 SQIVND (reference sequence). Trimming at V came to 5 bases and at J to 4 bases, leaving 5 bases not matched to a gene. CDR3 length: 14 residues. The variable domain in full, with the rest retrieved from reference TRBV19 and TRBJ1-2, is DGGITQSPKYLFRKEGQNVTLSCEQNLNHDAMYWYRQDPGQGLRLIYYSQIVNDFQKGDIAEGYSVSREKKESFPLTVTSAQKNPTAFYLCASSLGQGPYGYTFGSGTRLTVV.

The rearrangement joins TRBV12-5 to TRBJ2-1, with D hard to call. The germline V and J ends were trimmed by 3 bases and 8 bases, with 17 bases remaining between them. Germline lookup yields CDR1 LGHNT and CDR2 FRNRAP. The CDR3 is 15 residues long. The CDR3 is CASGLRPEKGDEQFF. The CDR3 nucleotides read TGTGCTAGTGGTTTACGGCCAGAGAAAGGTGATGAGCAGTTCTTC.

The chain's CDR3 is CASSLRGEVDTQYF. Here the CDR3 DNA reads TGTGCCAGCAGCTTAAGGGGGGAGGTGGATACGCAGTATTTT. V and J are TRBV7-3 and TRBJ2-3, with D perhaps matching TRBD2 (6 bases). Germline V gene data show CDR1 as SGHTA and CDR2 as FQGTGA. The CDR3 contains 14 residues. Trimming pared 1 base from V and 6 bases from J, leaving 11 bases between.

The chain employs TRBV24-1 and TRBJ2-2; D is unresolved. Germline CDR1 KGHDR, CDR2 SFDVKD. There are 9 residues in the CDR3. CDR3 bases: TGTGCGGGGACCGGGGAGCTGTTTTTT. Amino acid sequence: CAGTGELFF.

V usage is TRBV9 and J usage is TRBJ2-5; tentative D call: TRBD2 (6 bases). V dropped 3 bases and J dropped 5 bases, with 11 bases sitting between them. Germline V lookup: CDR1 SGDLS, CDR2 YYNGEE. This CDR3 spans 13 amino acids. In DNA, the CDR3 is TGTGCCAGCAGCGCCTCCCGGGGGGAGACCCAGTACTTC. Translation: CASSASRGETQYF.

The chain uses TRBV7-2 and TRBJ2-2, with a possible D match to TRBD2 (7 bases). V was shortened by 4 bases and J by 7 bases, with 16 bases between the two germline ends. CDR3 length: 15 residues. CDR1 and CDR2 from the germline V gene are SGHTA and FQGNSA. CDR3 DNA: TGTGCCAGCAGCTCAGGACGGGGGGCGGTCGGGGAGCTGTTTTTT. Its translation is CASSSGRGAVGELFF. The whole variable domain, remainder taken from reference TRBV7-2 and TRBJ2-2, is GAGVSQSPSNKVTEKGKDVELRCDPISGHTALYWYRQSLGQGLEFLIYFQGNSAPDKSGLPSDRFSAERTGGSVSTLTIQRTQQEDSAVYLCASSSGRGAVGELFFGEGSRLTVL.

The chain has TRBV20-1 and TRBJ2-7; 8 bases map to TRBD1. Germline trimming cut 3 bases from V and 6 bases from J; bases unmatched to any gene: 10. The CDR3 contains 14 residues. Germline lookup yields CDR1 DFQATT and CDR2 SNEGSKA (reference sequence). In nucleotides, the CDR3 is TGCAGTGCTAGTAAGGACAGGGACCCCCTCGAGCAGTACTTC. Its translation is CSASKDRDPLEQYF.

The V and J genes are TRBV9 and TRBJ2-5; TRBD1 aligns across 7 bases. The CDR3 runs 15 residues. Germline trimming cut 0 bases from V and 5 bases from J; bases unmatched to any gene: 7. Germline V gives CDR1 SGDLS, CDR2 YYNGEE. In DNA form, the CDR3 reads TGTGCCAGCAGCGTAGACGGGACAGCTGCGGAGACCCAGTACTTC. Amino acid sequence: CASSVDGTAAETQYF.

The CDR3 sequence: CRGERQNEQFF. For the CDR3, the DNA is TGTAGGGGGGAGCGGCAAAATGAGCAGTTCTTC. V gene TRBV30 combines with J gene TRBJ2-1; either TRBD1 or TRBD2 may fit D (6 bases each). Germline V CDR1 and CDR2: GTSNPN, SVGIG (reference sequence). The CDR3 length is 11 residues.

The J gene is TRBJ2-7, the V gene TRBV4-2; perhaps TRBD1 as D (5 bases). The V gene lost 1 base and the J gene lost 4 bases, with 14 bases spanning the gap. The CDR3 is 15 residues long. The germline V gene encodes CDR1 LGHNA and CDR2 YNFKEQ. The CDR3: CASSQAFRADYEQYF. The DNA of the CDR3 is TGTGCCAGCAGCCAAGCGTTCAGGGCGGATTACGAGCAGTACTTC.

The gene calls are TRBV24-1 and TRBJ1-2; D is unclear. Deletions cut 2 bases from V and 1 base from J, with 4 bases between. The CDR3 runs to 13 residues. Germline CDR1 KGHDR, CDR2 SFDVKD. CDR3 bases: TGTGCCACCAGTGATTCAAGTAACTATGGCTACACCTTC. Its protein is CATSDSSNYGYTF.

The V and J genes are TRBV5-1 and TRBJ2-2; D is undetermined. Trimming removed 3 bases from V and 3 bases from J, with 9 bases in between. In germline, CDR1 is SGHRS, CDR2 YFSETQ. This CDR3 has 14 residues. Here the CDR3 reads CASSYQEYTGELFF. The CDR3 coding sequence is TGCGCCAGCAGCTATCAGGAGTACACCGGGGAGCTGTTTTTT. The full variable domain, its missing parts supplied by reference TRBV5-1 and TRBJ2-2, is KAGVTQTPRYLIKTRGQQVTLSCSPISGHRSVSWYQQTPGQGLQFLFEYFSETQRNKGNFPGRFSGRQFSNSRSEMNVSTLELGDSALYLCASSYQEYTGELFFGEGSRLTVL.

The J gene is TRBJ1-3, the V gene TRBV25-1; D call uncertain. Germline assignment: CDR1 MGHDK and CDR2 SYGVNS. V lost 2 bases and J 6 bases, leaving 5 bases between the germline ends. The CDR3 covers 12 residues. The CDR3 nucleotides are TGTGCCAGCAGTGAACATGAAAACACCATATATTTT. Amino acids: CASSEHENTIYF.

The chain carries TRBV9 and TRBJ2-2, with TRBD2 identical over 9 bases. The CDR3 runs 15 residues. The V and J ends lost 0 bases and 6 bases, in that order; junction bases with no gene match: 3. CDR1 is SGDLS and CDR2 is YYNGEE in the germline V gene. The CDR3 protein is CASSVVGTSPGELFF. CDR3 bases: TGTGCCAGCAGCGTAGTAGGGACTAGCCCCGGGGAGCTGTTTTTT.

V usage is TRBV6-1 and J usage is TRBJ2-7; tentative D call: TRBD2 (6 bases). From germline, CDR1 is MNHNS and CDR2 SASEGT. The CDR3 totals 15 residues. V was trimmed by 1 base and J by 4 bases, leaving 14 bases between them. CDR3 loop: CASSEVLRDGYEQYF. The DNA for the CDR3 is TGTGCCAGCAGTGAAGTTTTGCGGGACGGATACGAGCAGTACTTC.

The chain joins TRBV7-2 to TRBJ1-5, with TRBD1 identical over 8 bases. The CDR3 consists of 16 residues. From germline, CDR1 is SGHTA and CDR2 FQGNSA. Trimming removed 5 bases from V and 4 bases from J; junction bases left unmatched: 10. CDR3 in amino acids: CASSPRQGMGNQPQHF. The CDR3 DNA follows: TGTGCCAGCAGCCCCCGACAGGGGATGGGAAATCAGCCCCAGCATTTT.

The chain links TRBV4-1 to TRBJ2-7; D unclear. The CDR3 length is 14 residues. Trimming shortened V by 4 bases and J by 0 bases, and 10 bases separated the two germline ends. Looked up from germline, CDR1 is MGHRA and CDR2 is YSYEKL. In DNA, the CDR3 is TGCGCCAGCAGCCCCGAAGGGCTCTCCTACGAGCAGTACTTC. It specifies CASSPEGLSYEQYF.

This chain connects TRBV11-3 to TRBJ2-5; 14 bases agree with TRBD2. The CDR3 runs 16 residues. The germline V gene encodes CDR1 SGHNT and CDR2 YENEEA. J gave up 5 bases and V 5 bases, and 7 bases lay outside the gene matches. CDR3 coding DNA: TGTGCCAGCAGCCTCGGGACTAGCGGGAGTTTTGAGACCCAGTACTTC. The encoded protein is CASSLGTSGSFETQYF. Filled out from reference TRBV11-3 and TRBJ2-5, the complete variable domain reads EAGVVQSPRYKIIEKKQPVAFWCNPISGHNTLYWYLQNLGQGPELLIRYENEEAVDDSQLPKDRFSAERLKGVDSTLKIQPAELGDSAVYLCASSLGTSGSFETQYFGPGTRLLVL.